Following are 5 T cell receptor beta chains from one sample sequenced in a study of T cell changes during pregnancy in multiple sclerosis. Data came from immunoSEQ multiplex PCR; TCRdb stores just in-frame clones and leaves some out. The data contain fewer than 85,000 clones, 92% of them seen just once; the ten biggest clones take up roughly 1.7%. The sequences come from peripheral blood, collected in the first trimester of pregnancy. The receptors shown here come from a female donor in good health, enrolled as a control in a pregnancy study.

The chain couples TRBV19 to TRBJ1-5, with 7 bases aligning to TRBD1. The germline CDR1 and CDR2 sequences are LNHDA and SQIVND (reference sequence). Trimming cost V 0 bases and J 0 bases; bases outside gene matches: 8. This CDR3 has 18 amino acids. The CDR3 reads CASSIDSTGKYSNQPQHF. The CDR3 nucleotides read TGTGCCAGTAGTATAGATTCGACAGGGAAATATAGCAATCAGCCCCAGCATTTT.

The CDR3 region is CASSLGPRWEQFF. As DNA, the CDR3 is TGTGCCAGCAGTTTAGGGCCCCGGTGGGAGCAGTTCTTC. The rearrangement joins TRBV27 to TRBJ2-1, with D unresolved. The CDR3 sequence is 13 residues long. Looked up from germline, CDR1 is MNHEY and CDR2 is SMNVEV (reference sequence). The V end was cut by 2 bases, the J end by 10 bases, with 12 bases between.

This sequence joins TRBV4-1 and TRBJ2-1; D possibly corresponds to TRBD2 (5 bases). Trimming took 1 base from V and 6 from J, leaving 16 bases between them. The CDR3 loop spans 16 amino acids. Germline V CDR1 and CDR2: MGHRA, YSYEKL. The CDR3 sequence: CASSQGGASWGNEQFF. The CDR3 DNA follows: TGCGCCAGCAGCCAAGGGGGAGCATCTTGGGGCAATGAGCAGTTCTTC.

The genes are TRBV5-5 and TRBJ2-1; the D gene is possibly TRBD2 (5 bases). Per the germline V gene, CDR1 is SGHKS and CDR2 is YYEKEE (reference sequence). This CDR3 contains 16 residues. Trimming took off 0 bases at V and 0 bases at J, with 10 bases between the two ends. The CDR3 is CASSLDLASSYNEQFF. The DNA for the CDR3 is TGTGCCAGCAGCTTGGATCTAGCCTCCTCCTACAATGAGCAGTTCTTC. The whole variable domain, remainder taken from reference TRBV5-5 and TRBJ2-1, is DAGVTQSPTHLIKTRGQQVTLRCSPISGHKSVSWYQQVLGQGPQFIFQYYEKEERGRGNFPDRFSARQFPNYSSELNVNALLLGDSALYLCASSLDLASSYNEQFFGPGTRLTVL.

This clone was picked up a small number of times. The chain recombines TRBV2 with TRBJ1-5, with TRBD1 matching over 8 bases. The CDR3 extends over 13 amino acids. Trimming cost V 6 bases and J 6 bases; bases outside gene matches: 4. The V gene's germline CDR1 is SNHLY and CDR2 FYNNEI. The CDR3 sequence: CASRGTGGQPQHF. CDR3 bases: TGTGCCAGCAGGGGGACAGGCGGTCAGCCCCAGCATTTT.